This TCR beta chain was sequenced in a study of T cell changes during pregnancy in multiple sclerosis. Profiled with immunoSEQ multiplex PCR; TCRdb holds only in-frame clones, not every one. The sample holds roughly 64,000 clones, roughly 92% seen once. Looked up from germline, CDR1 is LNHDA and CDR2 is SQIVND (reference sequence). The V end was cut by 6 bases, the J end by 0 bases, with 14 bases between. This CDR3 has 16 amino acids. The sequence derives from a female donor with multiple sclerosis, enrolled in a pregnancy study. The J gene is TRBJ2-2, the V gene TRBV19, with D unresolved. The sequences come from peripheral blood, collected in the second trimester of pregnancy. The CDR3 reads CASRLQRSANTGELFF. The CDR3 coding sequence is TGTGCCAGTAGACTTCAGAGAAGCGCGAACACCGGGGAGCTGTTTTTT.